This T cell receptor (beta chain) was recorded in a study of shared clonotypes between healthy human individuals (dated by TCRdb to the early 2020s). Concerning the study at large: The cohort included three men and a couple of women between 18 and 49 years of age. To estimate repertoire size and how much clonotypes are shared between individuals, the study performed deep sequencing of blood TCR repertoires from a few healthy adults. Between about 0.85 and 10 billion PBMCs per donor were obtained by leukapheresis. To increase sequencing depth and limit assay-specific biases, different laboratories used diverse techniques to prepare libraries and sequence TCR repertoires. For each donor, CD4 naive and CD4 memory were each run on three plates, CD8 naive on two plates, and CD8 memory on one plate.

The V end loses 0 bases and the J end loses 3 bases, and a stretch of 11 bases separates them. Looking up the germline V gene yields CDR1 MGHRA and CDR2 YSYEKL. Including cysteine and phenylalanine, the CDR3 has 15 amino acids. Only CDR3 DNA remains: 45 bases, in frame from the first base. Findings and caveats that apply to the study as a whole: Pairwise subsampling indicated that sequencing depth was expected to affect the degree of clonotype sharing among donors. Sampling was restricted to blood, and TCR repertoires in tissue are likely to differ from TCR repertoires in blood. The small number of donors limited the genetic and exposure-history diversity represented. Clonotypes shared by all four sorted-subset donors showed higher generation probabilities than non-shared clonotypes. Naive subsets generally had larger estimated clonotype richness than memory subsets did. Across a few donors, about 4.5% of naive CD4, approximately 3.6% of naive CD8, roughly 2.2% of memory CD4, and under 0.45% of memory CD8 clonotypes were shared. Even with the large sequencing depth, rarefaction of the sorted-subset datasets indicated that sequencing was incomplete.

Using the deep immunoSEQ assay, multiplex PCR amplified TCR CDR3 regions from genomic DNA. Extracted genomic DNA from each cell subset was distributed evenly across all wells of several immunoSEQ 96-well plates, and each plate was treated as a replicate. For sorted subsets, each replicate PCR was loaded with roughly 0.2 ug genomic DNA, equivalent to 30,000 or so T cell genomes. The purified libraries were quantified using a Qubit 3.0 fluorometer, sized with a Bioanalyzer 2100, and then quantified again using the KAPA Library Quantification kit. Every immunoSEQ 96-well plate was sequenced on a dedicated single-read 150-cycle Illumina NextSeq 550 flow cell. Per the authors' processing: Because the immunoSEQ output included only junctional sequences and no quality scores, the filtering could not be the same as the filtering used for full-length reads. To assign V/J genes and CDR3, sequences were annotated using PyIR, a Python wrapper for IgBLAST v1.9, with IMGT germline references. Reads were filtered out if the reads had weak V/J assignments (E-value above 1e-6), no CDR3, stop codons, out-of-frame junctions, or ambiguous translated residues. A V3J clonotype was defined by an identical inferred V gene, J gene, and CDR3 amino acid sequence. Percentage overlap between repertoires was computed as shared unique clonotypes divided by the size of the smaller repertoire. Three approaches were used to assess repertoire richness: RTK rarefaction, the Chao1 estimator, and Recon v2.1 estimates of unobserved clonotypes. Generation probabilities were computed with OLGA for all TCRbeta clonotypes obtained by the gDNA method from several donors. TCRdb stores this immuneACCESS table with in-frame sequences only. Part of the clones is absent; in the studies checked, under half of the shortfall reflects unresolved V genes, and no reason is known for the rest. D and trimming were read from the DNA, whereas the V and J calls and clone size are those reported in that table. The table for this sample lists under 1,100,000 clones; about 75% of them were counted only once. In total, the top ten clones hold about 1.5% of the sample.

Worth noting for this clone: It has no known antigen specificity. Base qualities are not provided; no much larger clone lies one nucleotide away.

Donors were healthy HIV-negative adults with no recently reported acute infections or vaccinations. Every donor was a Caucasian adult living in Nashville, Tennessee, USA. CD4+ T cells were enriched through magnetic negative selection, after which naive cells were positively selected on CD45RA and the remaining negative fraction served as the memory subset. After blood collection by leukapheresis, PBMCs were isolated using Ficoll-Histopaque density gradient centrifugation and then cryopreserved in the vapor phase of liquid nitrogen. Purity and quantity of every magnetically sorted T cell population were checked by analytical flow cytometry. From each sorted fraction, genomic DNA was isolated and quantified by UV absorbance on a Nanodrop 2000c.

Recombination joined TRBV4-1 with TRBJ2-5; the D gene is perhaps TRBD1, on 6 matching bases. Sequencing was performed on memory CD4+ T cells sorted from blood. The cell subset or site label, read with the paper, signifies: CD45RA-negative fraction. This sequence was found in a man younger than 35 in good health. The DNA reads TGCGCCAGCAGCCAAGACGCTGGACAGAAAGAGACCCAGTACTTC. Translated, this gives CASSQDAGQKETQYF.